Described below is a single T cell receptor beta chain sequence and its context. Its antigen is unidentified. This record belongs to a study of blood T cells in healthy people across ages. The study's findings and limits: In long-lived donors, naive CD4+ cell counts and diversity exceeded those of aged donors.

Trimming left V 5 bases short and J 0 bases short, with 11 bases between. The V gene's germline CDR1 is MDHEN and CDR2 SYDVKM. This CDR3 region has 15 residues. The second PCR ran about 6 to 12 cycles with a sample-barcoded 5' primer and J-beta primers. Each CDR3 protein gets one entry after TCRdb re-called the 5' RACE reads with MiXCR. The data contain hundreds of thousands of distinct CDR3 sequences, under 50% of them singletons. Specimen: blood. V and J are TRBV28 and TRBJ1-5; D possibly corresponds to TRBD1 (5 bases). The receptor's source is a man in his thirties or forties in good health. CDR3 residues: CASSPGTSSNQPQHF. The CDR3 DNA sequence: TGTGCCAGCAGTCCCGGGACGTCTAGCAATCAGCCCCAGCATTTT. The complete variable domain, with remaining parts taken from reference TRBV28 and TRBJ1-5, reads DVKVTQSSRYLVKRTGEKVFLECVQDMDHENMFWYRQDPGLGLRLIYFSYDVKMKEKGDIPEGYSVSREKKERFSLILESASTNQTSMYLCASSPGTSSNQPQHFGDGTRLSIL.